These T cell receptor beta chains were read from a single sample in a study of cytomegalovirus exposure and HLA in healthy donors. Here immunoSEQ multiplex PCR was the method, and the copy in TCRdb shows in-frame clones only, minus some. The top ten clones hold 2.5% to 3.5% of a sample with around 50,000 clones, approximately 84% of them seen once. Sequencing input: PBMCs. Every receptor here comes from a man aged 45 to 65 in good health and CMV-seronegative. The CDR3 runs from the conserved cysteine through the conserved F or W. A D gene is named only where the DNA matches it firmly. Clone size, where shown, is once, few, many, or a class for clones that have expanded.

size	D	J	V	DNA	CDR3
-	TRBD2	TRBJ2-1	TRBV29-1	TGCAGCGTTGAAGACCGGACTAGCGGGGACTATGAGCAGTTCTTC	CSVEDRTSGDYEQFF
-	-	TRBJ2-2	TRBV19	TGTGCCAGTAGTCCAATCCCCCCCACCGGGGAGCTGTTTTTT	CASSPIPPTGELFF
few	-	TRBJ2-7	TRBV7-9	TGTGCCAGCAGCTTAGTTGGGAGCTCCTACGAGCAGTACTTC	CASSLVGSSYEQYF
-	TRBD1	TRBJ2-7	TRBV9	TGTGCCAGCAGCGCCCGGGACAGGGGCACCTACGAGCAGTACTTC	CASSARDRGTYEQYF
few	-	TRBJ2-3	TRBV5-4	TGTGCCAGCAGCTTTGAGAACACAGATACGCAGTATTTT	CASSFENTDTQYF
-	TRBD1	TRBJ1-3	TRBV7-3	TGTGCCAGCAGCTTATCTGGGACAGTGGGAAACACCATATATTTT	CASSLSGTVGNTIYF
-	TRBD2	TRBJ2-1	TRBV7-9	TGTGCCAGCAGCTTAGGACTAGCGGGGGGGACCAGCTCCTACAATGAGCAGTTCTTC	CASSLGLAGGTSSYNEQFF
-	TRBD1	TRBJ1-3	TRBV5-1	TGCGCCAGCAGCTTGAACGGACAGGAAACTGGAAACACCATATATTTT	CASSLNGQETGNTIYF
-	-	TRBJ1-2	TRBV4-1	TGCGCCAGCAGCCCCGGAGGGGCGGGAGTAAATTGGGACTATGGCTACACCTTC	CASSPGGAGVNWDYGYTF
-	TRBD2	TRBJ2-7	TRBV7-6	TGTGCCAGCAGCTTATCAGCTAGCGGGGGGGCCTCCTACGAGCAGTACTTC	CASSLSASGGASYEQYF
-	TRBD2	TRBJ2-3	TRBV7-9	TGTGCCACTCTAGCGGGGGGTAGCACAGATACGCAGTATTTT	CATLAGGSTDTQYF
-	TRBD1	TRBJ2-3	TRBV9	TGTGCCAGCAGCGTAGGGGACAGGGTGGCGCAGTATTTT	CASSVGDRVAQYF
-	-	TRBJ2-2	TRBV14	TGTGCCAGCAGCCAAGGGACTTCTCTGAACACCGGGGAGCTGTTTTTT	CASSQGTSLNTGELFF
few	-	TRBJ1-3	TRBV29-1	TGCAGCGTTCGGGGTCCTCGGGAAGGTGTCTCTGGAAACACCATATATTTT	CSVRGPREGVSGNTIYF
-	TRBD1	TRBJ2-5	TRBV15	TGTGCCACCAGCAGAGATGAGGGACAGGAACAAGAGACCCAGTACTTC	CATSRDEGQEQETQYF
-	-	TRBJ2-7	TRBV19	TGTGCCAGTAGCGCCGGACAGGGAGGGATTCACGAGCAGTACTTC	CASSAGQGGIHEQYF
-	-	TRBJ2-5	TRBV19	TGTGCCAGTGGGAGAACCGATGAGGAGACCCAGTACTTC	CASGRTDEETQYF
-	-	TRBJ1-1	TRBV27	TGTGCCAGCAGTTTCGGGTCCCACGGCGCTGAAGCTTTCTTT	CASSFGSHGAEAFF
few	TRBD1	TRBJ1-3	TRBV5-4	TGTGCCAGCGCAACGGACAGGGGGCAATCTGGAAACACCATATATTTT	CASATDRGQSGNTIYF
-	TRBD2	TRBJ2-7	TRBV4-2	TGTGCCAGCAGCCAAGATAGGGCTAGCGGAATTTCCTACGAGCAGTACTTC	CASSQDRASGISYEQYF
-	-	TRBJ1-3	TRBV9	TGTGCCAGCAGCCCCTCATTGGGGGCGTTCGGTGGAAACACCATATATTTT	CASSPSLGAFGGNTIYF
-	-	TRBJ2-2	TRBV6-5	TGTGCCAGCAGTTACCCAGGGGCCGGGGAGCTGTTTTTT	CASSYPGAGELFF
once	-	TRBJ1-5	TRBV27	TGTGCCAGCAGGCCCGCAGGGGTGAGCAATCAGCCCCAGCATTTT	CASRPAGVSNQPQHF
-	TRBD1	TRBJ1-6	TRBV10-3	TGTGCCATCAGTGAGTCGACCCCGGGACAGGGGGGGGCTAATTCACCCCTCCACTTT	CAISESTPGQGGANSPLHF
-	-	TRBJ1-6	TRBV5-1	TGCGCCAGCAGCCCGCGCGGGGTGAGCTCCTATAATTCACCCCTCCACTTT	CASSPRGVSSYNSPLHF
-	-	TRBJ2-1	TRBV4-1	TGCGCCAGCAGCCAAGCGGCGGCGGGGTTTAGCTCCTACAATGAGCAGTTCTTC	CASSQAAAGFSSYNEQFF
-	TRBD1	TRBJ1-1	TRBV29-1	TGCAGCGTCGCCAGGCTAGGACAGGAAAGTTTCTTT	CSVARLGQESFF
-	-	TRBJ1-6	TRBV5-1	TGCGCCAGCAGCTTGGCCGGACAGTTAGGATCACCCCTCCACTTT	CASSLAGQLGSPLHF
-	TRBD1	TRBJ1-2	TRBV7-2	TGTGCCAGCAGCTTAGTAACAGGGGGTGTAACCTATGGCTACACCTTC	CASSLVTGGVTYGYTF
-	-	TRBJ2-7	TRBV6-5	TGTGCCAGCAGTTACGAACAGGCCTACGAGCAGTACTTC	CASSYEQAYEQYF
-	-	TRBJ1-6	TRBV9	TGTGCCAGCAGCGTAGGGTCCCAGGGCGGCAATTCACCCCTCCACTTT	CASSVGSQGGNSPLHF
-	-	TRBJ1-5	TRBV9	TGTGCCAGCAGCGTAAATGGGGAGAGCAATCAGCCCCAGCATTTT	CASSVNGESNQPQHF
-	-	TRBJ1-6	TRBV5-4	TGTGCCAGCAGCTTGGGTGGTGGGATCCAGACAGCCCTCCACTTT	CASSLGGGIQTALHF
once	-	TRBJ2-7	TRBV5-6	TGTGCCAGCAGTCCGGGAGCCTACGAGCAGTACTTC	CASSPGAYEQYF
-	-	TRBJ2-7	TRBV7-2	TGTGCCAGCAGCGAGGAGGGGGGGCGGTTCTACGAGCAGTACTTC	CASSEEGGRFYEQYF
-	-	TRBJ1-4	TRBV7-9	TGTGCCAGCAGCCTAGTCGTTAATGAAAAACTGTTTTTT	CASSLVVNEKLFF
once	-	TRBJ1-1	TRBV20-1	TGCAGTGCTTCCGACAGGGAAGCTTTCTTT	CSASDREAFF
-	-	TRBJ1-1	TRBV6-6	TGTGCCAGCAGTTACTCGAGCCTGAACACTGAAGCTTTCTTT	CASSYSSLNTEAFF
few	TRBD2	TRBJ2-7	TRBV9	TGTGCCAGCAGCGCACAACGGAGGGAGCGGGGGGTATGCGAGCAGTACTTC	CASSAQRRERGVCEQYF
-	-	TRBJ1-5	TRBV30	TGTGCCTGGGGTACTGGCCCGGAGGATCCGTATAGCAATCAGCCCCAGCATTTT	CAWGTGPEDPYSNQPQHF
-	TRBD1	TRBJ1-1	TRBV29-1	TGCAGCGCTAATCTTAGGGGGCTTAACACTGAAGCTTTCTTT	CSANLRGLNTEAFF
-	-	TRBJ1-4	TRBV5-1	TGCGCCAGCAGCTTGGGGCACGCAACTAATGAAAAACTGTTTTTT	CASSLGHATNEKLFF
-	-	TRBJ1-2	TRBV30	TGTGCCTGGAGTGATGGGGGGTTCTATGGCTACACCTTC	CAWSDGGFYGYTF
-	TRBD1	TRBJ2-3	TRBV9	TGTGCCAGCAGCGTTTACCCACAGGGGGCCGGCACAGATACGCAGTATTTT	CASSVYPQGAGTDTQYF
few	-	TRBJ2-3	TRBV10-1	TGCGCCAGCAGTGCCGGTGATACGCAGTATTTT	CASSAGDTQYF
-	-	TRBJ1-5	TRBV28	TGTGCCAGCAGTTTCGTCCAGGGTAGCAATCAGCCCCAGCATTTT	CASSFVQGSNQPQHF
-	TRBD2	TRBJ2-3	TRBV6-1	TGTGCCAGCAGTGTCTATGGACTAGCGGGTTTCAGCACAGATACGCAGTATTTT	CASSVYGLAGFSTDTQYF
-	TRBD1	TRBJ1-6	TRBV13	TGTGCCAGCAGCTCGGAGACAGGGTTTAATTCACCCCTCCACTTT	CASSSETGFNSPLHF
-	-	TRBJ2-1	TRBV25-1	TGTGCCAGCAGTGAATTCGAACCAGGAGAGCAGTTCTTC	CASSEFEPGEQFF
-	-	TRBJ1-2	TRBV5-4	TGTGCCAGCAGCTTGGCCTTGACAGGCTATGGCTACACCTTC	CASSLALTGYGYTF
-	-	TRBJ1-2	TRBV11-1	TGTGCCAGCAGCAAACAGGGAGACTATGGCTACACCTTC	CASSKQGDYGYTF
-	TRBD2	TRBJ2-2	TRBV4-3	TGCGCCAGCAGCCAAGATGGACTAGCGGGGGGGGAGCTGTTTTTT	CASSQDGLAGGELFF
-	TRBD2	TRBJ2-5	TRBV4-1	TGCGCCAGCAGCCAAGATCCTAGCGGGGGGGCGGAGACCCAGTACTTC	CASSQDPSGGAETQYF